This T cell receptor beta chain is from a study of somatic mutations in cytotoxic T cells in rheumatoid arthritis. Study-level background: Prior to any treatment and right after diagnosis, patient blood (roughly 30 ml EDTA) was drawn. The researchers flow-sorted some T-cell populations stained with V beta antibodies and got nearly 100% purity, and these included V beta1+ cells sequenced for TCRB.

Broader study findings: Adjustment for multiple comparisons was not applied to the slight TRBV07 underrepresentation observed in rheumatoid arthritis patients.

Of note for this clone: The target antigen is unknown.

Here immunoSEQ multiplex PCR was the method, and the copy in TCRdb shows in-frame clones only, minus some. The data contain roughly 2,700 clones, 80% to 95% of them singletons. CDR1 is SGHDT, CDR2 YYEEEE, per germline. This CDR3 has 16 amino acids. The trim removed 4 bases at V and 5 bases at J, leaving 12 bases unmatched. The clonotype was recovered from a woman in her late teens or twenties with rheumatoid arthritis. Sequenced material: CD8+ T cells sorted from blood. This sequence joins TRBV5-6 and TRBJ1-1; 9 nucleotides align to TRBD1. This CDR3 is CASSVSPGQGRTEAFF. The DNA of the CDR3 is TGTGCCAGCAGCGTTAGTCCGGGACAGGGTAGGACTGAAGCTTTCTTT.